This TCR beta chain was captured in a study of blood T cell repertoires in COVID-19. In the study overall: Sites across the United States, Italy and Spain contributed samples from acute and convalescent COVID-19.

Authors' processing steps: Reference gene primer amplification gave nucleated cell count estimates. The method was immunoSEQ multiplex PCR; TCRdb's version includes in-frame clones alone and lacks a portion of them. V and J calls and clone size follow that table, whereas D and trimming were derived from the DNA. This table holds about 81,000 clones, roughly 78% found once. CDR3 length: 14 amino acids. The germline V gene encodes CDR1 MNHEY and CDR2 SVGAGI. Trimming stripped 5 bases from V and 1 base from J, with 11 bases between. This clone appeared a single time. The source of this sequence is a human donor in a cohort sampled during active COVID-19. Sequencing used peripheral blood. The rearrangement joins TRBV6-5 to TRBJ1-1, with D maybe TRBD1 (5 bases). CDR3 nucleotide sequence: TGTGCCAGCAGTAGGGGCACGACGAACACTGAAGCTTTCTTT. Amino acid sequence: CASSRGTTNTEAFF.